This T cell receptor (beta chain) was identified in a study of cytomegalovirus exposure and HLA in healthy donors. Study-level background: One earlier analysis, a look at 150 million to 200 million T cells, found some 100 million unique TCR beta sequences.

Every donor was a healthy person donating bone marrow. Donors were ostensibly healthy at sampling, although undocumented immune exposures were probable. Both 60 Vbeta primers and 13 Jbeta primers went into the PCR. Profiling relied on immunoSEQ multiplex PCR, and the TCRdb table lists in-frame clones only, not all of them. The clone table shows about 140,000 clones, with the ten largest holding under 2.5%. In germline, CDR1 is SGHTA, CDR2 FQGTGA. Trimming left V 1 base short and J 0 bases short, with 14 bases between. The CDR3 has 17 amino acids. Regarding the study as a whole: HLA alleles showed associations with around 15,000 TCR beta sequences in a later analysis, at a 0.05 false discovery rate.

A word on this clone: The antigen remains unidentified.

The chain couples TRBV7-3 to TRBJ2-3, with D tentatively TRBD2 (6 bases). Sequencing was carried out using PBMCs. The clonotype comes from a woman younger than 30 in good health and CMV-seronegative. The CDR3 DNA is TGTGCCAGCAGCTTAAACGGCGGGGTACTTAGCACAGATACGCAGTATTTT. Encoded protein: CASSLNGGVLSTDTQYF. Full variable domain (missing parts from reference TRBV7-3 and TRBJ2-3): GAGVSQTPSNKVTEKGKYVELRCDPISGHTALYWYRQSLGQGPEFLIYFQGTGAADDSGLPNDRFFAVRPEGSVSTLKIQRTERGDSAVYLCASSLNGGVLSTDTQYFGPGTRLTVL.